Below, 19 T cell receptor beta chains from the same sample are listed, as sequenced in a study of Graves' ophthalmopathy and Graves' hyperthyroidism. Scientists amplified the TCR beta CDR3 regions from RNA transcripts. Amplification began with first-round RT-PCR using HTBI primers, then second-round multiplex PCR was performed. Each CDR3 protein gets one entry after TCRdb re-called the multiplex PCR reads with MiXCR. This sample has 500,000 to 600,000 distinct CDR3 sequences, with roughly 39% found just once. The sequenced sample was peripheral blood or thyroid tissue (not recorded which). The receptors were sampled from an adult man with Graves' hyperthyroidism.

V gene TRBV28 combines with J gene TRBJ1-1; D gene uncertain. The V gene's germline CDR1 is MDHEN and CDR2 SYDVKM. CDR3 length: 13 residues. V shed 2 bases and J shed 6 bases, with 10 bases lying between them. The CDR3 reads CASSLVRGAEAFF. The CDR3 coding sequence is TGTGCCAGCAGTTTAGTCCGTGGCGCTGAAGCTTTCTTT.

The V gene is TRBV7-9, the J gene TRBJ2-5; the D is unclear. The better agreement between TRBJ2-1 and the DNA end casts doubt on the J call. CDR1 is SEHNR, CDR2 FQNEAQ, per germline (reference sequence). This CDR3 contains 15 residues. The CDR3 coding sequence is TGTGCCAGCAGCTTAGATTCATTGTCCTACAATGAGCAGTTCTTC. This translates into CASSLDSLSYNEQFF.

Of note for this clonotype: A read error may explain this, as a much larger clone is one base away. The chain couples TRBV12-3 or TRBV12-4 to TRBJ2-3, with D unclear. This CDR3 is 12 amino acids long. The germline V and J ends were trimmed by 7 bases and 2 bases, with 7 bases remaining between them. CDR3 DNA sequence: TGTGCCAGCATCCCTATCACAGATACGCAGTATTTT. Translating gives CASIPITDTQYF.

This clonotype showed up many times. The CDR3 reads CANSGLDQETQYF. CDR3 nucleotides: TGTGCTAATTCGGGACTAGACCAAGAGACCCAGTACTTC. The chain recombines TRBV11-2 with TRBJ2-5; 8 positions match TRBD2. In germline, CDR1 is SGHAT, CDR2 FQNNGV. The CDR3 extends over 13 amino acids.

This clonotype showed up just a few times. The rearrangement joins TRBV5-8 to TRBJ2-6, with TRBD1 matching over 7 bases. CDR3 size: 17 residues. J gave up 0 bases and V 7 bases, and 10 bases lay outside the gene matches. Germline CDR1 and CDR2: SGHTS and YDEGEE. The CDR3 sequence is CASATARGLSGANVLTF. The CDR3 DNA follows: TGTGCCAGCGCCACGGCAAGGGGGCTCTCTGGGGCCAACGTCCTGACTTTC.

The chain employs TRBV29-1 and TRBJ2-5, with a weak D call TRBD2 (6 bases). The V and J ends lost 6 bases and 5 bases respectively, with 16 bases between them. The CDR3 spans 13 residues. CDR1 and CDR2 (germline): SQVTM, ANQGSEA. CDR3 in amino acids: CSVDRGGGETQYF. The CDR3 DNA reads TGCAGCGTAGATCGTGGTGGAGGGGAGACCCAGTACTTC.

The chain employs TRBV24-1 and TRBJ2-7, with D uncertain. With 3 bases removed from V and 7 bases from J, the gap between germline ends came to 21 bases. Germline CDR1 and CDR2: KGHDR and SFDVKD. The CDR3 has 16 residues. The DNA for the CDR3 is TGTGCCACCAGTGATACGGACCCGAGCACCTGGGATGAGCAGTACTTC. Protein product: CATSDTDPSTWDEQYF.

The CDR3 spells CASSFGPGRRFSTDTQYF. The CDR3, as DNA: TGTGCCAGCAGCTTTGGACCGGGACGGCGTTTTAGCACAGATACGCAGTATTTT. This sequence joins TRBV7-9 and TRBJ2-3; D is possibly TRBD1 or TRBD2 (5 bases each). Trimming shortened V by 3 bases and J by 0 bases, and 19 bases separated the two germline ends. This CDR3 has 18 amino acids. Germline lookup yields CDR1 SEHNR and CDR2 FQNEAQ (reference sequence).

This clonotype was counted at least ten times. This sequence joins TRBV6-4 and TRBJ2-6; no reliable D call. Trimming pared 3 bases from V and 0 bases from J, leaving 9 bases between. This CDR3 is built from 16 residues. From germline, CDR1 is MRHNA and CDR2 SNTAGT. CDR3 in amino acids: CASSEDGTSGANVLTF. Written as DNA, the CDR3 is TGTGCCAGCAGTGAGGACGGCACCTCTGGGGCCAACGTCCTGACTTTC.

The V gene is TRBV18, the J gene TRBJ2-7, with D unclear. This CDR3 spans 14 amino acids. With 2 bases removed from V and 2 bases from J, the gap between germline ends came to 10 bases. Looked up from germline, CDR1 is KGHSH and CDR2 is LQKENI. This chain's CDR3 is CASSPNSQTYEQYF. As DNA, the CDR3 is TGTGCCAGCTCACCAAACTCGCAGACCTACGAGCAGTACTTC. Full variable domain (outside the CDR3, taken from reference TRBV18 and TRBJ2-7): NAGVMQNPRHLVRRRGQEARLRCSPMKGHSHVYWYRQLPEEGLKFMVYLQKENIIDESGMPKERFSAEFPKEGPSILRIQQVVRGDSAAYFCASSPNSQTYEQYFGPGTRLTVT.

About this clonotype: This may arise from a read error, as a much more abundant clone is one base away. The chain links TRBV9 to TRBJ1-1; 9 nucleotides align to TRBD1. The junction had 7 bases not matched to a gene; V was cut back by 4 bases and J by 6 bases. Germline CDR1 is SGDLS and CDR2 is YYNGEE. There are 14 residues in the CDR3. The CDR3 region has the DNA TGTGCCAGCAGCTTAGAACAGGGGGCGGCTGAAGCTTTCTTT. Its translation: CASSLEQGAAEAFF. The whole variable domain, filled in from reference TRBV9 and TRBJ1-1, reads DSGVTQTPKHLITATGQRVTLRCSPRSGDLSVYWYQQSLDQGLQFLIQYYNGEERAKGNILERFSAQQFPDLHSELNLSSLELGDSALYFCASSLEQGAAEAFFGQGTRLTVV.

This chain joins TRBV9 and TRBJ2-6, with D possibly matching TRBD2 (6 bases). The germline CDR1 and CDR2 sequences are SGDLS and YYNGEE. The germline V and J ends were trimmed by 0 bases and 5 bases, with 12 bases remaining between them. CDR3 length equals 16 residues. The CDR3 loop reads CASSVVPGGRANVLTF. The CDR3 DNA reads as TGTGCCAGCAGCGTAGTTCCGGGCGGGAGGGCCAACGTCCTGACTTTC. The whole variable domain, filled in from reference TRBV9 and TRBJ2-6, reads DSGVTQTPKHLITATGQRVTLRCSPRSGDLSVYWYQQSLDQGLQFLIQYYNGEERAKGNILERFSAQQFPDLHSELNLSSLELGDSALYFCASSVVPGGRANVLTFGAGSRLTVL.

This clonotype was observed at least ten times. The J gene is TRBJ1-5, the V gene TRBV24-1; maybe TRBD1 (6 bases). CDR1 is KGHDR, CDR2 SFDVKD, per germline. V lost 7 bases to trimming and J lost 5 bases, with 14 bases between them. This CDR3 is built from 14 residues. CDR3 residues: CATSNANRDQPQHF. CDR3 coding DNA: TGTGCCACCAGCAACGCTAACAGGGATCAGCCCCAGCATTTT.

CDR3 residues: CSARNRGQLQETQYF. CDR3 DNA: TGCAGTGCTAGAAACAGGGGACAGCTTCAAGAGACCCAGTACTTC. This sequence joins TRBV20-1 and TRBJ2-5, with 7 bases aligning to TRBD1. V shed 2 bases and J 2 bases; nucleotides not matched to a gene: 8. The CDR3 consists of 15 residues. Germline V lookup: CDR1 DFQATT, CDR2 SNEGSKA (reference sequence).

The genes are TRBV29-1 and TRBJ2-7; TRBD2 aligns across 7 bases. This CDR3 has 14 residues. Per germline, CDR1 SQVTM and CDR2 ANQGSEA. The V and J ends lost 8 bases and 6 bases, in that order; junction bases with no gene match: 16. The CDR3 DNA follows: TGCAGCTTAAGGTGGGAGGGCCAATCCCCCGAGCAGTACTTC. This sequence encodes CSLRWEGQSPEQYF.

The rearrangement links TRBV7-3 to TRBJ1-2, with D possibly matching TRBD1 (5 bases). CDR3 length equals 15 residues. The germline V gene encodes CDR1 SGHTA and CDR2 FQGTGA. The ends were cut back, 6 bases at V and 2 bases at J, with 16 bases in the middle. The CDR3: CASSLVWGGNYGYTF. DNA for the CDR3: TGTGCCAGCAGTTTAGTGTGGGGGGGGAACTATGGCTACACCTTC.

The genes are TRBV2 and TRBJ1-4, with D unresolved. CDR3 size: 17 residues. V lost 5 bases and J lost 4, with 20 bases in between. Germline assignment: CDR1 SNHLY and CDR2 FYNNEI. For the CDR3, the DNA is TGTGCCAGCAGTAAGACTAGCGGTGGATGGATTAATGAAAAACTGTTTTTT. Translated, it gives CASSKTSGGWINEKLFF.

The table lists this clonotype with many counts. The V call is TRBV20-1, the J call TRBJ1-3; D unresolved. The CDR3 has 14 residues. V gave up 5 bases and J gave up 4 bases, with 15 bases separating them. Germline V gene sequence: CDR1 DFQATT, CDR2 SNEGSKA (reference sequence). The CDR3 sequence: CSALPGDKGNTIYF. CDR3 coding DNA: TGCAGTGCTCTTCCCGGGGATAAGGGAAACACCATATATTTT.

This clonotype has ten or more counts. The chain links TRBV10-1 to TRBJ1-1, with 9 bases that match TRBD1. Germline V gene sequence: CDR1 WNHNN, CDR2 SYGVQD (reference sequence). The CDR3 length is 14 residues. V lost 6 bases, J lost 5 bases, and 7 bases stayed unmatched. This CDR3 reads CASSRDRDETEAFF. DNA of the CDR3: TGCGCCAGCAGCCGGGACAGGGATGAGACTGAAGCTTTCTTT.